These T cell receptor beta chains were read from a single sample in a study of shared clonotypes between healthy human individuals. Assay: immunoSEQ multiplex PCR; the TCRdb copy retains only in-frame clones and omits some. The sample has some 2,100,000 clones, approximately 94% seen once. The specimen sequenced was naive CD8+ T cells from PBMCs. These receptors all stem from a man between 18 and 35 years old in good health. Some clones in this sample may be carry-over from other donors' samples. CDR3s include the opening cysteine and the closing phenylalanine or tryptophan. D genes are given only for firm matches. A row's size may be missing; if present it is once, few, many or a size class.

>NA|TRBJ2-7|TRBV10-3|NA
CAISSGTGDEQYF
TGTGCCATCAGCTCCGGGACTGGGGACGAGCAGTACTTC
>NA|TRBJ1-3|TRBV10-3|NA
CATGEQVANGNTIYF
TGTGCCACCGGGGAACAGGTCGCAAATGGAAACACCATATATTTT
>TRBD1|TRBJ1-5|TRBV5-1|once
CASSSGTDDQPQHF
TGCGCCAGCAGCTCCGGGACAGATGATCAGCCCCAGCATTTT
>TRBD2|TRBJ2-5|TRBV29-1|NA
CSVEWGEGQETQYF
TGCAGCGTTGAATGGGGGGAGGGCCAAGAGACCCAGTACTTC
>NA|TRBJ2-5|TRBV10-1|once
CASREVWAGQVGETQYF
TGCGCCAGCAGGGAGGTGTGGGCAGGTCAAGTTGGAGAGACCCAGTACTTC
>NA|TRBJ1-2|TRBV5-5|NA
CASSLIRTNYGYTF
TGTGCCAGCAGCTTGATTCGGACTAACTATGGCTACACCTTC
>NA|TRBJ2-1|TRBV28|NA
CASPRGNEQFF
TGTGCCAGCCCCCGGGGGAATGAGCAGTTCTTC
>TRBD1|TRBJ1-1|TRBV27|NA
CASGYTGGWTEAFF
TGTGCCAGCGGATATACAGGGGGTTGGACTGAAGCTTTCTTT
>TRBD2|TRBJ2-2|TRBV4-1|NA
CASSLGLAGGAGELFF
TGCGCCAGCAGCCTGGGACTAGCGGGAGGAGCCGGGGAGCTGTTTTTT
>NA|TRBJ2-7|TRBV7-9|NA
CASSHPPAGYEQYF
TGTGCCAGCAGCCACCCTCCGGCGGGCTACGAGCAGTACTTC
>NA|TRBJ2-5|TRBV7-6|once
CASNPSTAGFQETQYF
TGTGCCAGCAACCCTAGTACGGCAGGCTTCCAAGAGACCCAGTACTTC
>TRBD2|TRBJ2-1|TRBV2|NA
CASSGGSGTNEQFF
TGTGCCAGCAGTGGTGGTAGCGGGACCAATGAGCAGTTCTTC
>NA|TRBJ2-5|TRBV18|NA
CASSPRRGETQYF
TGTGCCAGCTCGCCGAGGCGGGGAGAGACCCAGTACTTC
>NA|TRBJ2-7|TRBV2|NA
CASNRENSYEQYF
TGTGCCAGCAACAGGGAGAACTCCTACGAGCAGTACTTC
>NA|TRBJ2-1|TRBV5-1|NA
CASSLGTGVSKSYNEQFF
TGCGCCAGCAGCTTAGGGACCGGGGTCTCAAAGTCCTACAATGAGCAGTTCTTC
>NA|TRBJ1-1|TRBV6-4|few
CASPWDNIDRTMNTEAFF
TGTGCCAGCCCTTGGGACAACATTGACAGAACAATGAACACTGAAGCTTTCTTT
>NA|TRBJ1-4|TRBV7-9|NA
CASSFPGRRTTNEKLFF
TGTGCCAGCAGCTTCCCCGGCCGGCGGACAACTAATGAAAAACTGTTTTTT
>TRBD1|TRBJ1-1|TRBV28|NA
CASSFTGVEVDTEAFF
TGTGCCAGCAGTTTTACAGGGGTCGAAGTGGACACTGAAGCTTTCTTT
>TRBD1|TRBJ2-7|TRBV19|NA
CASGQGHVYEQYF
TGTGCCAGCGGACAGGGGCATGTCTACGAGCAGTACTTC
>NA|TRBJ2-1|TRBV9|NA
CASSVAGGREEMFF
TGTGCCAGCAGCGTAGCAGGGGGGCGGGAGGAAATGTTCTTC
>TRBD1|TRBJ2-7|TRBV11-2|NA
CASSLARGPLEQYF
TGTGCCAGCAGCTTAGCTAGGGGGCCCTTAGAGCAGTACTTC
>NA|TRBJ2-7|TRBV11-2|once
CASSLLSRTYEQYF
TGTGCCAGCAGCTTATTGTCCCGAACCTACGAGCAGTACTTC
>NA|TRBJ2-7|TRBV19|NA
CASGGGRSSYEQYF
TGTGCCAGTGGTGGTGGGAGGAGCTCCTACGAGCAGTACTTC
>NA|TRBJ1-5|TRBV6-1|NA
CASSEDWGPRHF
TGTGCCAGCAGTGAAGACTGGGGGCCCCGGCATTTT
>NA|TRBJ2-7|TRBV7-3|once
CASSFSPGPNYEQYF
TGTGCCAGCAGCTTCTCACCGGGCCCTAACTACGAGCAGTACTTC
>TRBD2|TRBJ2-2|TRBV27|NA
CASQLAAITGELFF
TGTGCCAGCCAACTAGCGGCCATCACCGGGGAGCTGTTTTTT
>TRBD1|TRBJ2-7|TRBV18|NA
CASSSDRDPTNYEQYF
TGTGCCAGCTCATCGGACAGGGACCCGACAAACTACGAGCAGTACTTC
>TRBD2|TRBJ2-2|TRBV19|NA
CASSAGLVPITGELFF
TGTGCCAGTAGCGCCGGACTAGTGCCAATCACCGGGGAGCTGTTTTTT
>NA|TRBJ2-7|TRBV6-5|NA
CASSYSKGPLVLEQYF
TGTGCCAGCAGTTACTCGAAGGGACCCTTAGTTTTGGAGCAGTACTTC
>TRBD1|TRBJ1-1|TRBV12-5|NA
CASGLGGQRETFF
TGTGCTAGTGGTTTGGGGGGACAGCGAGAAACTTTCTTT
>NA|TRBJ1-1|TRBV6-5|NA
CASREGDYTEAFF
TGTGCCAGCAGGGAAGGGGATTACACTGAAGCTTTCTTT
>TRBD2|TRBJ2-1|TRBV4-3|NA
CASSQGLAGSYEQFF
TGCGCCAGCAGCCAAGGACTAGCGGGATCCTATGAGCAGTTCTTC
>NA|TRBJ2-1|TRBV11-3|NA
CASSLVSGHNEQFF
TGTGCCAGCAGCTTAGTATCGGGACACAATGAGCAGTTCTTC
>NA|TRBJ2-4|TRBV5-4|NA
CASSFQGQLAKNIQYF
TGTGCCAGCAGCTTCCAGGGCCAGCTAGCCAAAAACATTCAGTACTTC
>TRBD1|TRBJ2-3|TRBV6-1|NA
CASSFTGGFTDTQYF
TGTGCCAGCAGCTTCACAGGGGGCTTCACAGATACGCAGTATTTT
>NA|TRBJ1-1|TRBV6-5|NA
CASYPGALTEAFF
TGTGCCAGCTATCCAGGGGCCCTCACTGAAGCTTTCTTT
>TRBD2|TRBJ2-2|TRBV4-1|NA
CASSQVPAGAGGPNTGELFF
TGCGCCAGCAGCCAAGTACCGGCCGGAGCGGGAGGGCCGAACACCGGGGAGCTGTTTTTT
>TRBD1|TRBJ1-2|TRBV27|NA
CASSTLPGQGGNGYTF
TGTGCCAGCAGTACCCTCCCGGGACAGGGGGGGAATGGCTACACCTTC
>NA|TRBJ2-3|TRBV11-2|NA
CASSARREGAYSTDTQYF
TGTGCCAGCAGCGCCCGGCGAGAGGGCGCTTATAGCACAGATACGCAGTATTTT
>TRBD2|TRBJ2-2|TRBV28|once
CASSQIWTSENTGELFF
TGTGCCAGCAGCCAGATCTGGACTAGCGAAAACACCGGGGAGCTGTTTTTT
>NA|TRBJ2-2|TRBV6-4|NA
CASSDGAGTGPGELFF
TGTGCCAGCAGTGACGGGGCCGGGACCGGTCCCGGGGAGCTGTTTTTT
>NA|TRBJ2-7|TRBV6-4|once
CATTREGHYEQYF
TGTGCCACCACCCGCGAGGGCCATTACGAGCAGTACTTC
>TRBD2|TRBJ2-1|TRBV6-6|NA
CASSYSRLANYNEQFF
TGTGCCAGCAGTTACTCCCGACTAGCGAACTACAATGAGCAGTTCTTC
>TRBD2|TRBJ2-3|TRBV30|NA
CAWRGLRLAGADTQYF
TGTGCCTGGAGGGGTCTAAGGCTAGCGGGAGCAGATACGCAGTATTTT
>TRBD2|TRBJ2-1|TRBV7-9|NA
CASSPWGLAGNNEQFF
TGTGCCAGCAGCCCGTGGGGACTAGCGGGTAACAATGAGCAGTTCTTC
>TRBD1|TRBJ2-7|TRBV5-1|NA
CASSFKTGLYEQYF
TGCGCCAGCAGCTTCAAGACAGGGCTCTACGAGCAGTACTTC
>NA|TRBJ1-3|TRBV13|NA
CASSLRIGSSIDTIYF
TGTGCCAGCAGCTTAAGAATTGGTTCTTCGATCGACACCATATATTTT
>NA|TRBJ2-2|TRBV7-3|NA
CASSGDPGELFF
TGTGCCAGCAGCGGAGACCCCGGGGAGCTGTTTTTT
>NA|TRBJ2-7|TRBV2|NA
CASMAENYEQYF
TGTGCCAGCATGGCGGAGAACTACGAGCAGTACTTC
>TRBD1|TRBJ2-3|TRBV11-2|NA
CASSSNPGQGADTQYF
TGTGCCAGCAGCTCTAATCCGGGACAGGGGGCTGATACGCAGTATTTT
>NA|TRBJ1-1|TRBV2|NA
CASSDGWVNTEAFF
TGTGCCAGCAGTGACGGGTGGGTAAACACTGAAGCTTTCTTT
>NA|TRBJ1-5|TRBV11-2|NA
CASSLSAGPQHF
TGTGCCAGCAGCCTCAGCGCGGGGCCCCAGCATTTT
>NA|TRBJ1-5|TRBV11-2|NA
CASSSVGGEGQPQHF
TGTGCCAGCAGCTCGGTGGGGGGGGAGGGACAGCCCCAGCATTTT